One sample yielded the 32 T cell receptor beta chains listed below, sequenced in a study of T cell responses to AZD1222 COVID-19 vaccine. Method: immunoSEQ multiplex PCR; TCRdb's copy keeps in-frame clones and lacks some. The sample lists some 120,000 clones, roughly nine tenths occurring once. Source: peripheral blood, taken 28 days after the second AZD1222 dose. All receptors derive from an adult who received the AZD1222 COVID-19 vaccine.

The gene calls are TRBV6-5 and TRBJ1-5; D remains unclear. V lost 6 bases and J lost 2, with 11 bases in between. The CDR3 consists of 14 residues. Germline V CDR1 and CDR2: MNHEY, SVGAGI. CDR3 DNA: TGTGCCAGCAGACCTACGAGGGGCAATCAGCCCCAGCATTTT. It encodes CASRPTRGNQPQHF.

The rearrangement uses TRBV30 and TRBJ1-4; no reliable D call. The V gene lost 1 base and the J gene lost 8 bases, with 11 bases spanning the gap. Germline V lookup: CDR1 GTSNPN, CDR2 SVGIG (reference sequence). The CDR3 has 13 residues. The CDR3 reads CAWSALALEKLFF. The CDR3 DNA follows: TGTGCCTGGAGTGCTCTCGCCCTCGAAAAACTGTTTTTT.

The chain carries TRBV10-1 and TRBJ2-7; 7 nucleotides agree with TRBD1. The CDR3 is made up of 14 amino acids. J lost 2 bases, V lost 3 bases, and 4 bases had no gene match. Germline CDR1 and CDR2: WNHNN and SYGVQD (reference sequence). The CDR3 DNA follows: TGCGCCAGCAGTGAAACAGGGGCGGCCTACGAGCAGTACTTC. Its translation is CASSETGAAYEQYF.

V usage is TRBV4-3 and J usage is TRBJ1-1; D gene unclear. Germline-derived CDR1 and CDR2 are LGHNA and YSLEER. This CDR3 comprises 15 residues. The ends were cut back, 0 bases at V and 6 bases at J, with 14 bases in the middle. The CDR3 sequence is CASSQDREGKPEAFF. In DNA form, the CDR3 reads TGCGCCAGCAGCCAAGATAGGGAGGGCAAGCCTGAAGCTTTCTTT.

The J gene is TRBJ1-2, the V gene TRBV5-1; D is perhaps TRBD1 (5 bases). Germline-derived CDR1 and CDR2 are SGHRS and YFSETQ. The CDR3 is 16 amino acids. Trimming took off 1 base at V and 4 bases at J, with 17 bases between the two ends. DNA of the CDR3: TGCGCCAGCAGCTTGATTGGGGGGGAGGCCACCTATGGCTACACCTTC. Translated: CASSLIGGEATYGYTF.

The chain employs TRBV9 and TRBJ1-3; D remains unclear. CDR1 is SGDLS and CDR2 is YYNGEE in the germline V gene. The CDR3 runs to 16 residues. Trimming pared 0 bases from V and 0 bases from J, leaving 10 bases between. CDR3 sequence reads: CASSVAGGSSGNTIYF. DNA of the CDR3: TGTGCCAGCAGCGTAGCGGGCGGAAGCTCTGGAAACACCATATATTTT.

The chain couples TRBV19 to TRBJ1-2; D ambiguous. The ends were cut back, 8 bases at V and 0 bases at J, with 7 bases in the middle. Germline V CDR1 and CDR2: LNHDA, SQIVND (reference sequence). This CDR3 is 12 amino acids long. As DNA, the CDR3 is TGTGCCAGTGGGGATTCTAACTATGGCTACACCTTC. It codes for CASGDSNYGYTF.

The chain links TRBV4-2 to TRBJ2-5, with 8 bases fitting TRBD2. CDR3 length: 18 amino acids. Germline values: CDR1 LGHNA, CDR2 YNFKEQ. The ends lost 4 bases at V and 2 bases at J; junction bases unmatched: 15. CDR3 DNA sequence: TGTGCCAGCAGCCTCCTAAACCGATCGCCGGGGGGGCAAGAGACCCAGTACTTC. Translation gives CASSLLNRSPGGQETQYF.

This chain links TRBV6-5 with TRBJ1-2; D remains unclear. Germline V gene lookup returns CDR1 MNHEY and CDR2 SVGAGI. This CDR3 spans 15 amino acids. Trimming took 2 bases from V and 2 from J, leaving 12 bases between them. The CDR3 DNA follows: TGTGCCAGCAGTTACGAGGCGGGTCAAAACTATGGCTACACCTTC. Protein: CASSYEAGQNYGYTF.

This clone showed up just once. V is TRBV5-4 and J is TRBJ2-7; a possible D gene is TRBD2 (6 bases). CDR1 SGHNT and CDR2 YYREEE come from the germline V gene (reference sequence). Trimming pared 0 bases from V and 4 bases from J, leaving 17 bases between. The length of the CDR3 is 16 residues. CDR3 in amino acids: CASSLELSGGGYEQYF. The CDR3 nucleotides read TGTGCCAGCAGCTTGGAACTTAGCGGTGGCGGTTACGAGCAGTACTTC.

The chain couples TRBV5-6 to TRBJ1-2; 8 positions agree with TRBD1. The V gene's germline CDR1 is SGHDT and CDR2 YYEEEE. The CDR3 is made up of 14 amino acids. V shed 0 bases and J 2 bases; nucleotides not matched to a gene: 0. CDR3 in amino acids: CASSLGQGNYGYTF. CDR3 DNA: TGTGCCAGCAGCTTGGGACAGGGGAACTATGGCTACACCTTC. The full variable domain, with the rest looked up from reference TRBV5-6 and TRBJ1-2, is DAGVTQSPTHLIKTRGQQVTLRCSPKSGHDTVSWYQQALGQGPQFIFQYYEEEERQRGNFPDRFSGHQFPNYSSELNVNALLLGDSALYLCASSLGQGNYGYTFGSGTRLTVV.

The V call is TRBV2, the J call TRBJ1-4; unclear D gene. V lost 7 bases and J 8 bases, leaving 8 bases between the germline ends. This CDR3 is 11 amino acids long. The germline V gene has CDR1 SNHLY and CDR2 FYNNEI. The CDR3 DNA reads as TGTGCCAGCAAGGGCCAAGAAAAACTGTTTTTT. Amino acids: CASKGQEKLFF.

V usage is TRBV7-2 and J usage is TRBJ1-5; D uncertain. The CDR3 has 13 amino acids. The germline CDR1 and CDR2 sequences are SGHTA and FQGNSA. Trimming removed 4 bases from V and 6 bases from J, with 10 bases in between. In DNA, the CDR3 is TGTGCCAGCAGCTGGCGGATAGGTCAGCCCCAGCATTTT. Translation: CASSWRIGQPQHF.

This clone was detected ten times or more. This chain connects TRBV11-1 to TRBJ2-7; D is perhaps TRBD1 or TRBD2 (5 bases each). The CDR3 loop spans 15 amino acids. Trimming took off 1 base at V and 2 bases at J, with 12 bases between the two ends. The germline CDR1 and CDR2 sequences are SGHAT and FQDESV (reference sequence). The CDR3 DNA sequence: TGTGCCAGCAGCTTAGGAGGGGTCGAAGCCTACGAGCAGTACTTC. It codes for CASSLGGVEAYEQYF.

Here the CDR3 reads CASTSLSGTSGRSSYNEQFF. CDR3 in DNA: TGCGCCAGCACCTCACTTTCCGGGACTAGCGGGCGTAGCTCCTACAATGAGCAGTTCTTC. The chain uses TRBV5-1 and TRBJ2-1; the match to TRBD2 covers 12 bases. Germline CDR1 is SGHRS and CDR2 is YFSETQ. This CDR3 region has 20 residues. J was trimmed by 0 bases and V by 6 bases; bases with no gene match: 16. The complete variable domain, with remaining parts taken from reference TRBV5-1 and TRBJ2-1, reads KAGVTQTPRYLIKTRGQQVTLSCSPISGHRSVSWYQQTPGQGLQFLFEYFSETQRNKGNFPGRFSGRQFSNSRSEMNVSTLELGDSALYLCASTSLSGTSGRSSYNEQFFGPGTRLTVL.

This chain connects TRBV7-9 to TRBJ2-3, with 8 bases matching TRBD2. Germline values: CDR1 SEHNR, CDR2 FQNEAQ (reference sequence). CDR3 size: 16 residues. V gave up 4 bases and J gave up 3 bases; unmatched junction bases: 9. CDR3 nucleotide sequence: TGTGCCAGCAGCTCAGTAGAGCGGGGGCCGACAGATACGCAGTATTTT. Protein: CASSSVERGPTDTQYF.

This clone was counted a single time. The genes are TRBV5-1 and TRBJ2-1; 9 bases fit TRBD2. Germline-derived CDR1 and CDR2 are SGHRS and YFSETQ. After removal of 0 bases from V and 4 bases from J, the junction contained 2 bases not matched to a gene. This CDR3 comprises 15 residues. The CDR3 spells CASSLGAGGYNEQFF. CDR3 bases: TGCGCCAGCAGCTTGGGAGCGGGGGGATACAATGAGCAGTTCTTC.

This chain links TRBV6-2 or TRBV6-3 with TRBJ1-5; the D gene is possibly TRBD1 (6 bases). The length of the CDR3 is 17 residues. Germline CDR1 MNHEY, CDR2 SVGEGT. V was trimmed by 3 bases and J by 4 bases, leaving 19 bases between them. As DNA, the CDR3 is TGTGCCAGCAGTTATGTTCCGGGACAACTCGTAAATCAGCCCCAGCATTTT. Amino acid sequence: CASSYVPGQLVNQPQHF.

CDR3 in amino acids: CASSQERGRFTEAFF. The CDR3 nucleotides read TGTGCCAGCAGCCAAGAGAGAGGTAGGTTCACTGAAGCTTTCTTT. J is TRBJ1-1 and V is TRBV3-1 (or the pseudogene TRBV3-2), with D hard to call. Germline assignment: CDR1 LGHDT and CDR2 YNNKEL (reference sequence). V gave up 0 bases and J gave up 4 bases, with 12 bases separating them. The CDR3 spans 15 residues.

The chain is built from TRBV5-1 and TRBJ2-5; 8 bases map to TRBD2. V gave up 4 bases and J gave up 2 bases; unmatched junction bases: 7. Germline CDR1 is SGHRS and CDR2 is YFSETQ. The CDR3 is 15 residues long. The CDR3 DNA reads TGCGCCAGCAGCCGAGCGGGGGATACTCAAGAGACCCAGTACTTC. As protein: CASSRAGDTQETQYF.

V is TRBV10-3 and J is TRBJ2-1; TRBD2 agrees at 11 bases. This CDR3 region has 18 residues. V lost 7 bases and J lost 4; bases outside the gene matches: 15. Looked up from germline, CDR1 is ENHRY and CDR2 is SYGVKD. Here the CDR3 reads CAIKVEVAGTSGYNEQFF. CDR3 nucleotide sequence: TGTGCCATCAAGGTCGAGGTGGCTGGGACTAGCGGATACAATGAGCAGTTCTTC.

V and J are TRBV6-5 and TRBJ1-1; 7 nucleotides line up with TRBD1. Unmatched junction bases numbered 6, after V lost 8 bases and J lost 0 bases. The CDR3 covers 14 residues. Germline V gene data show CDR1 as MNHEY and CDR2 as SVGAGI. For the CDR3, the DNA is TGTGCCAGCGCAAACAGGGGTCTGAACACTGAAGCTTTCTTT. Protein sequence: CASANRGLNTEAFF.

The chain carries TRBV6-6 and TRBJ1-5; D unclear. Trimming cost V 7 bases and J 3 bases, with 10 bases left between them. The germline V gene has CDR1 MNHNY and CDR2 SVGAGI (reference sequence). The CDR3 runs to 13 residues. The CDR3 protein is CASTRAPNQPQHF. CDR3 coding DNA: TGTGCCAGCACCCGGGCCCCCAATCAGCCCCAGCATTTT.

The chain recombines TRBV7-2 with TRBJ1-2; D remains ambiguous. Trimming stripped 1 base from V and 4 bases from J, with 4 bases between. CDR3 length: 12 amino acids. The germline CDR1 and CDR2 sequences are SGHTA and FQGNSA. CDR3 protein: CASSLDSYGYTF. DNA for the CDR3: TGTGCCAGCAGCTTAGACAGCTATGGCTACACCTTC.

The gene calls are TRBV19 and TRBJ2-1, with 8 bases identical to TRBD2. The trim removed 1 base at V and 6 bases at J, leaving 2 bases unmatched. Germline V gene data show CDR1 as LNHDA and CDR2 as SQIVND (reference sequence). CDR3 length: 14 residues. The CDR3 DNA reads TGTGCCAGTAGTATAGTGGGGACTAGCAATGAGCAGTTCTTC. It encodes CASSIVGTSNEQFF.

This chain joins TRBV18 and TRBJ1-2; weak D call: TRBD1 (5 bases). CDR1 and CDR2 from the germline V gene are KGHSH and LQKENI. V was pared by 3 bases and J by 1 base, with 9 bases between. The CDR3 consists of 14 residues. CDR3 amino acids: CASSPWDDNYGYTF. The DNA of the CDR3 is TGTGCCAGCTCACCCTGGGACGATAACTATGGCTACACCTTC.

The chain links TRBV27 to TRBJ1-3; maybe TRBD1 (5 bases). In germline, CDR1 is MNHEY, CDR2 SMNVEV (reference sequence). Trimming stripped 2 bases from V and 3 bases from J, with 11 bases between. The CDR3 has 15 amino acids. The CDR3 DNA reads TGTGCCAGCAGTTTAACAGGCACGATTGGAAACACCATATATTTT. Its translation: CASSLTGTIGNTIYF.

V is TRBV28 and J is TRBJ1-1, with a possible D match to TRBD1 (6 bases). The length of the CDR3 is 18 residues. From germline, CDR1 is MDHEN and CDR2 SYDVKM. With 7 bases removed from V and 1 base from J, the gap between germline ends came to 25 bases. CDR3 DNA: TGTGCCAGCACTCCGTCCCCGGGACATATGAATAGGAACACTGAAGCTTTCTTT. Translating gives CASTPSPGHMNRNTEAFF.

V and J are TRBV10-2 and TRBJ1-2; D remains ambiguous. Trimming pared 5 bases from V and 1 base from J, leaving 14 bases between. Germline CDR1 reads WSHSY; CDR2 reads SAAADI. This CDR3 is 15 amino acids long. The CDR3 coding sequence is TGCGCCAGCAGTCCCCCCCCCAGGAGTAACTATGGCTACACCTTC. Its protein is CASSPPPRSNYGYTF.

The CDR3 is CASSHGALAATYNEQFF. The CDR3 DNA reads as TGCGCCAGCAGCCATGGGGCACTAGCGGCAACCTACAATGAGCAGTTCTTC. This chain joins TRBV4-1 and TRBJ2-1, with TRBD2 matching over 8 bases. J gave up 2 bases and V 3 bases, and 9 bases lay outside the gene matches. The CDR3 sequence is 17 residues long. Germline CDR1 is MGHRA and CDR2 is YSYEKL.

This chain links TRBV7-2 with TRBJ2-7; D is possibly TRBD1 or TRBD2 (5 bases each). The CDR3 has 14 amino acids. Germline CDR1 and CDR2: SGHTA and FQGNSA. V lost 6 bases, J lost 4 bases, and 16 bases lay in between. Here the CDR3 reads CASSFRGSNYEQYF. As DNA, the CDR3 is TGTGCCAGCAGTTTCCGGGGCAGTAATTACGAGCAGTACTTC.

V and J are TRBV18 and TRBJ1-1; TRBD1 agrees at 7 bases. The V segment lost 0 bases and the J segment 6 bases; nucleotides outside the gene matches: 10. CDR3 length: 16 residues. Germline V CDR1 and CDR2: KGHSH, LQKENI. The CDR3 is CASSPPNRGSEAEAFF. In DNA, the CDR3 is TGTGCCAGCTCACCACCCAACAGGGGTTCGGAAGCTGAAGCTTTCTTT.